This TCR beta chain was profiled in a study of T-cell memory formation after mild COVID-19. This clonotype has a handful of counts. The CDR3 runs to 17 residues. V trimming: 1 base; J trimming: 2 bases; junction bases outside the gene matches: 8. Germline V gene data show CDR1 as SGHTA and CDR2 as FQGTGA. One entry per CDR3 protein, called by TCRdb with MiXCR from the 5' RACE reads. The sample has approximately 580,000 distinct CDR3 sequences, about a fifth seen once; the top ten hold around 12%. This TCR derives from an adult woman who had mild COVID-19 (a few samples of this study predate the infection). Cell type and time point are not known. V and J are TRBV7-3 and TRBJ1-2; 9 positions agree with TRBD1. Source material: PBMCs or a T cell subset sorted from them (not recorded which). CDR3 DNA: TGTGCCAGCAGCTTAAATTTACCGGGACAGGGCAACTATGGCTACACCTTC. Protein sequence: CASSLNLPGQGNYGYTF.